This T cell receptor beta chain was documented in a study of blood T cell repertoires in COVID-19. Overall study: The study drew acute and convalescent COVID-19 samples from the United States, Italy and Spain.

Generated by immunoSEQ multiplex PCR, the TCRdb table keeps only in-frame clones and is missing some. The sample consists of over 150,000 clones, 83% of them appearing once. V was clipped by 1 base and J by 3 bases, with 15 bases between them. The V gene's germline CDR1 is SGHTA and CDR2 FQGNSA. The length of the CDR3 is 16 residues. Seattle patients were enrolled during active infection and followed longitudinally. The chain employs TRBV7-2 and TRBJ1-1, with a possible D match to TRBD1 (6 bases). The material sequenced was peripheral blood. The receptor was isolated from a woman aged 60-70 years with COVID-19, enrolled during active disease. This chain's CDR3 is CASSLVGGREDTEAFF. The CDR3 nucleotides are TGTGCCAGCAGCTTAGTAGGGGGACGGGAAGACACTGAAGCTTTCTTT.